This T cell receptor beta chain was observed in a study of blood T cells in healthy people across ages (dated by TCRdb to about 2015). Notes on the research overall: Template switching captured roughly one uniquely barcoded TCR beta cDNA molecule per two T cells in model experiments. Four age groups were formed from the donors: young (average around 15 years), middle-aged (roughly 38), aged (around 62) and long-lived (around 82). Donors of different ages were randomly distributed across sequencing lanes to avoid experimental bias. The study analyzed two additional independent replicas of 1 million unique cDNA reads from the same blood draw for two donors, one aged 18 to 29 and one aged 80 or older. To track age-related changes in TCR beta repertoire diversity, the study relied on deep sequencing normalized with unique cDNA molecular identifiers. What the work shows at the level of the full study, not this receptor alone: Bulk unsorted PBMC profiling prevented conclusive comparison of naive and antigen-experienced compartments. A strong correlation was found between observed TCR beta diversity and the percentage of naive T cells measured by flow cytometry. Estimates of total diversity based on one million sequenced T cells were considered lower bounds and underestimates. Donor CMV infection status was unknown, potentially confounding age-related changes in expanded clonotypes. Compared with the aged group, more naive CD4+ T cells, fewer expanded clones and increased TCR diversity were shown by the long-lived group, suggesting age selection. As age increased, observed TCR beta diversity per million T cells dropped in a roughly linear way, and a significant reduction was already evident by age 40.

The donors were about 40 Caucasian individuals from Russia, aged roughly 6 to 100 years, who were systemically healthy. Roughly 10 milliliters of peripheral blood were drawn from each donor into EDTA-treated Vacutainer tubes. PBMCs were isolated by Ficoll-Paque density-gradient centrifugation, with at least 7 million obtained per sample. Trizol reagent was used to extract total RNA from PBMCs, with at least 5 micrograms per sample. For every donor, flow cytometry on a PBMC aliquot measured the percentage of naive CD45RAhigh/CD27high T cells. The library was prepared using 5' RACE. TCRdb names Illumina HiSeq 2500 as the instrument used. The second PCR ran for about 6 to 12 cycles and used a J-beta primer mix along with a sample-barcoded 5' primer. A template-switch 5' adaptor carrying 12 random nucleotides introduced a unique molecular identifier onto each TCR beta cDNA molecule. At least 2.5 million CDR3-containing paired-end reads were obtained from each sample. First-strand cDNA synthesis was performed from all RNA using the Mint cDNA synthesis kit, with priming by a TRBC-specific oligonucleotide. All cDNA was treated with uracil-DNA glycosylase and then went through a first 18-cycle PCR with the universal primers M1SS and BC2_uni_R. On the authors' methods: For normalization, 1 million high-quality reads were randomly selected from each sample, with every read carrying a distinct molecular identifier. Instead of being binned into consensus sequences, reads with shared molecular identifiers were discarded. MiTCR, with a Q25 quality threshold and the strictest error-elimination algorithm, was used for CDR3 identification, clonotype clustering and error correction. A nonparametric unseen species model with Euler transformation was used to estimate lower-bound total TCR beta diversity. The public reads were reprocessed in TCRdb via fastp at Q25 and MiXCR, keeping in-frame beta chains. Every CDR3 protein is listed once, alongside the most common genes and DNA of its rows. TCRdb's processing, not the authors' own work, is the source of the V and J calls. This sample lists roughly 2 million distinct CDR3 sequences; less than 50% were detected once. The ten largest clones represent 2.1% of the sample.

The germline V gene supplies CDR1 SQVTM and CDR2 ANQGSEA. V ends up 7 bases short and J 10 bases short, with an unmatched junction base count of 12. From cysteine to phenylalanine, the CDR3 is 14 amino acids long. CDR3 DNA is the only sequence kept; it has 42 bases, read in frame from the first base. On this clonotype: This receptor's antigen is unknown. One base away there is no much larger clone; base qualities are not given.

The origin of this receptor is a woman between 40 and 50 years old in good health. The sequencing input was blood. The chain was built from TRBV29-1 and TRBJ2-1; 11 middle bases align to TRBD2. The CDR3 protein: CSAMIAGGSGEQFF. The DNA sequence follows: TGCAGCGCAATGATAGCGGGAGGGAGCGGCGAGCAGTTCTTC.